The clone carrying this T cell receptor (beta chain) came up once. Its target is not known. Germline V gene data show CDR1 as MNHEY and CDR2 as SVGEGT. Trimming shortened V by 3 bases and J by 12 bases, and 11 bases separated the two germline ends. The CDR3 spans 11 residues. The data were produced by immunoSEQ multiplex PCR, yet TCRdb's version contains in-frame clones alone and is incomplete. The profile shows 100,000 to 150,000 clones, roughly 88% of them singletons. This sample was taken from a study of T cell responses to AZD1222 COVID-19 vaccine. Findings and caveats of the study: Clonal diversity was possibly underestimated, and white British individuals and females predominated among donors. With two AZD1222 doses given, Spike-specific TCR breadth and depth both rose. Only a handful of AZD1222 recipients, about six in all, had baseline seropositivity.

This sequence was found in an adult in good health. The material sequenced was peripheral blood, taken on day 0 of AZD1222 vaccination. The rearrangement links TRBV6-2 or TRBV6-3 to TRBJ1-2, with D possibly matching TRBD1 (6 bases). Here the CDR3 DNA reads TGTGCCAGCAGTTATGTATGGGGGCACACCTTC. Translating it yields CASSYVWGHTF.